This passage covers 2 T cell receptor beta chains from one sample sequenced in a study of CD8+CD57+ T cells in acquired aplastic anemia. Patients chosen for sequencing had shown CD8+CD57+ cell expansion by flow cytometry. Researchers used genomic DNA as the template to profile TCR beta VDJ and CDR3. TCRdb ran MiXCR on the reads and lists one entry per CDR3 protein. The table records 200,000 to 300,000 distinct CDR3 sequences, around half of them present only once. The sequencing sample was made of sorted CD4+, CD8+, or CD8+CD57+ T cells (not recorded which) from PBMCs. All receptors come from a human donor with aplastic anemia.

This clonotype has at least ten counts. The CDR3 is CSVGLVGANEQFF. CDR3 DNA sequence: TGCAGCGTGGGACTAGTTGGCGCGAATGAGCAGTTCTTC. The chain carries TRBV29-1 and TRBJ2-1; 8 bases are shared with TRBD2. V dropped 6 bases and J dropped 7; count of bases not matched to a gene: 8. The CDR3 consists of 13 residues. From germline, CDR1 is SQVTM and CDR2 ANQGSEA.

V and J are TRBV6-6 and TRBJ2-3; D is possibly TRBD2 (6 bases). CDR3 length equals 12 residues. The V gene's germline CDR1 is MNHNY and CDR2 SVGAGI (reference sequence). V gave up 5 bases and J gave up 6 bases, with 9 bases separating them. CDR3: CASSHGTDTQYF. DNA of the CDR3: TGTGCCAGCAGTCACGGGACTGATACGCAGTATTTT.